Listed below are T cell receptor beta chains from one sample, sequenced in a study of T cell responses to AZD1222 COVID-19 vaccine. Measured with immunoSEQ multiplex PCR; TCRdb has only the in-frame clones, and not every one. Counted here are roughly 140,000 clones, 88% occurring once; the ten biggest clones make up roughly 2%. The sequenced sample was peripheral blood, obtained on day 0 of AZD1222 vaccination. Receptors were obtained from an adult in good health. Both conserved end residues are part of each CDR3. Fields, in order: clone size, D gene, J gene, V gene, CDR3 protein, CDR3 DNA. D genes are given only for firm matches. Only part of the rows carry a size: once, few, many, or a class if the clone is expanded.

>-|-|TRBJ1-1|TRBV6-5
CASSGGRRANTEAFF
TGTGCCAGCAGCGGGGGAAGAAGGGCGAACACTGAAGCTTTCTTT
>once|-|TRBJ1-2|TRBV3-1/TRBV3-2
CASSQEPGRDYGYTF
TGTGCCAGCAGCCAAGAACCAGGGAGAGACTATGGCTACACCTTC
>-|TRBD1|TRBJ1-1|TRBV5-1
CASSLAGTANTEAFF
TGCGCCAGCAGCTTGGCAGGGACAGCGAACACTGAAGCTTTCTTT
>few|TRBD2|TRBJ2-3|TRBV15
CATSREAGAGFDTQYF
TGTGCCACCAGCAGAGAAGCGGGAGCTGGTTTCGATACGCAGTATTTT
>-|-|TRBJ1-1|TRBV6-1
CASSEVMNTEAFF
TGTGCCAGCAGTGAAGTTATGAACACTGAAGCTTTCTTT
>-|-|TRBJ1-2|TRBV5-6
CASSPVGQGKNYGYTF
TGTGCCAGCAGCCCGGTCGGGCAGGGCAAAAACTATGGCTACACCTTC
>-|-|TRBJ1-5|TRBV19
CASLRTVPSNQPQHF
TGTGCCAGTCTTAGGACGGTCCCGAGCAATCAGCCCCAGCATTTT
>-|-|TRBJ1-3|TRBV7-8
CASSFRGRAVGGNTIYF
TGTGCCAGCAGCTTCCGCGGAAGGGCCGTGGGGGGAAACACCATATATTTT
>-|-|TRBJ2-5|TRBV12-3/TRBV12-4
CASGRVETQYF
TGTGCCAGCGGTAGAGTGGAGACCCAGTACTTC
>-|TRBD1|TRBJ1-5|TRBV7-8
CASSSGQGANQPQHF
TGTGCCAGCAGCTCCGGACAGGGGGCGAACCAGCCCCAGCATTTT
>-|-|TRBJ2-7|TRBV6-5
CASSRRRPYEQYF
TGTGCCAGCAGCCGCAGACGGCCCTACGAGCAGTACTTC
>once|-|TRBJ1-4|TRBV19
CASSRGGQGLFF
TGTGCCAGTAGTAGAGGTGGTCAGGGACTGTTTTTT
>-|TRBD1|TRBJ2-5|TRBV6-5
CASSYGTGLETQYF
TGTGCCAGCAGTTACGGGACAGGGCTGGAGACCCAGTACTTC
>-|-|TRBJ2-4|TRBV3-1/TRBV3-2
CASSQDSGRLTKNIQYF
TGTGCCAGCAGCCAAGACTCGGGTCGGCTTACCAAAAACATTCAGTACTTC
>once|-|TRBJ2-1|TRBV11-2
CASSIRPRGYNEQFF
TGTGCCAGCAGCATCAGACCGAGGGGCTACAATGAGCAGTTCTTC
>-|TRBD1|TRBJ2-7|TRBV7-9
CASSLAGDRNPYEQYF
TGTGCCAGCAGCTTAGCAGGGGACAGGAACCCCTACGAGCAGTACTTC
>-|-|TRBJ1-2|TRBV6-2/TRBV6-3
CASSSTDLNYGYTF
TGTGCCAGCAGTTCGACAGATCTTAACTATGGCTACACCTTC
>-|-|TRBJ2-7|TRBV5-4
CASSLVGRPGEQYF
TGTGCCAGCAGCTTGGTGGGGCGCCCGGGGGAGCAGTACTTC
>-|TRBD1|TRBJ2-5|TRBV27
CASSLSRGRQETQYF
TGTGCCAGCAGTTTGAGCAGGGGGCGCCAAGAGACCCAGTACTTC
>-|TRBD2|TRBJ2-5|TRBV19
CASRPGLAGGGETQYF
TGTGCCAGTAGGCCCGGACTAGCGGGAGGAGGAGAGACCCAGTACTTC
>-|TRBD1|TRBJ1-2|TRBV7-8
CASSLHRTGGGYTF
TGTGCCAGCAGCTTACATAGGACAGGGGGCGGCTACACCTTC
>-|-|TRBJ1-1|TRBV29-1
CSVEGFYDTEAFF
TGCAGCGTTGAGGGTTTTTACGACACTGAAGCTTTCTTT
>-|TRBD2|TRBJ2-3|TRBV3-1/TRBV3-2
CASSQQTGTSGIIHTQYF
TGTGCCAGCAGCCAACAGACCGGGACTAGCGGGATTATCCATACGCAGTATTTT
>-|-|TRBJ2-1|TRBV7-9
CASSRDNTNEQFF
TGTGCCAGCAGCCGGGACAACACCAATGAGCAGTTCTTC
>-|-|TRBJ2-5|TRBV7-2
CASSLRASAETQYF
TGTGCCAGCAGCTTAAGGGCCAGCGCGGAGACCCAGTACTTC
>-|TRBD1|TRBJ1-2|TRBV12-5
CASGWTGTGDYFNTF
TGTGCTAGTGGTTGGACCGGGACAGGGGACTATTTTAACACCTTC
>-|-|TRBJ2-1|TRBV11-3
CASSLEGSSYNEQFF
TGTGCCAGCAGCTTGGAGGGTAGCTCCTACAATGAGCAGTTCTTC
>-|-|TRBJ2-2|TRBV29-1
CSVLDTGELFF
TGCAGCGTCCTGGACACCGGGGAGCTGTTTTTT
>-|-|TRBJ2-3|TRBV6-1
CASSEASSRYTQYF
TGTGCCAGCAGTGAAGCTTCTAGTCGGTATACGCAGTATTTT